One sample yielded the 17 T cell receptor beta chains listed below, sequenced in a study of cytomegalovirus exposure and HLA in healthy donors. The primer mix had 60 Vbeta and 13 Jbeta primers. The assay was immunoSEQ multiplex PCR, and TCRdb's table has in-frame clones only and misses some. The sample yields 85,000 to 100,000 clones, about 80% seen once. The source material was PBMCs. These receptors were taken from a woman aged 55 to 70 in good health and CMV-seronegative.

The chain carries TRBV4-1 and TRBJ1-5, with TRBD1 identical over 11 bases. Germline CDR1 MGHRA, CDR2 YSYEKL. The CDR3 sequence is 15 residues long. Germline trimming cut 4 bases from V and 6 bases from J; bases unmatched to any gene: 5. The CDR3 sequence: CASSRGQGAGQPQHF. In nucleotides, the CDR3 is TGCGCCAGCAGCCGTGGACAGGGGGCGGGTCAGCCCCAGCATTTT.

The chain has TRBV5-4 and TRBJ2-2; 8 nucleotides match TRBD2. The CDR3 covers 16 residues. Germline V gene lookup returns CDR1 SGHNT and CDR2 YYREEE (reference sequence). The V gene end was trimmed by 0 bases and the J gene end by 7 bases; junction bases not matched to a gene: 8. CDR3 loop: CASSLALAGLIGELFF. CDR3 nucleotides: TGTGCCAGCAGCTTGGCGTTAGCGGGATTAATCGGGGAGCTGTTTTTT.

The chain joins TRBV7-2 to TRBJ1-1; 10 bases align to TRBD1. CDR1 is SGHTA, CDR2 FQGNSA, per germline. This CDR3 comprises 15 residues. The V segment lost 6 bases and the J segment 0 bases; nucleotides outside the gene matches: 4. In DNA, the CDR3 is TGTGCCAGCAGTCCCGGGACAGGGGTGAACACTGAAGCTTTCTTT. It is translated as CASSPGTGVNTEAFF.

The chain links TRBV2 to TRBJ2-7; a possible D gene is TRBD2 (5 bases). Germline CDR1 reads SNHLY; CDR2 reads FYNNEI. The V and J ends lost 8 bases and 3 bases respectively, with 17 bases between them. This CDR3 spans 14 amino acids. CDR3 sequence (DNA): TGTGCCAGCCCAGAGCGGAGTAGGATCTACGAGCAGTACTTC. Encoded protein: CASPERSRIYEQYF.

The rearrangement uses TRBV15 and TRBJ2-7; 9 nucleotides agree with TRBD2. Per the germline V gene, CDR1 is LNHNV and CDR2 is YYDKDF (reference sequence). This CDR3 is built from 13 residues. With 7 bases clipped from V and 5 bases from J, the junction kept 6 bases outside the gene matches. CDR3 loop: CATKLAGADEQYF. For the CDR3, the DNA is TGTGCCACCAAGTTAGCGGGAGCGGACGAGCAGTACTTC.

The chain couples TRBV30 to TRBJ1-3; D is uncertain. The CDR3 covers 11 residues. Trimming left V 1 base short and J 11 bases short, with 9 bases between. CDR1 and CDR2 (germline): GTSNPN, SVGIG (reference sequence). CDR3 nucleotide sequence: TGTGCCTGGAGTGCGGGTTCCGCCATATATTTT. It translates to CAWSAGSAIYF.

The rearrangement uses TRBV7-9 and TRBJ2-6, with D possibly being TRBD1 (6 bases). V was cut by 3 bases and J by 5 bases, with 8 bases left in between. CDR3 length equals 14 residues. Germline CDR1 SEHNR, CDR2 FQNEAQ (reference sequence). This chain's CDR3 is CASSLQGRANVLTF. DNA for the CDR3: TGTGCCAGCAGCTTGCAGGGGCGGGCCAACGTCCTGACTTTC.

CDR3 loop: CAIRAGTGVSDTQYF. CDR3 in DNA: TGTGCCATCAGGGCAGGGACAGGGGTGTCAGATACGCAGTATTTT. The chain carries TRBV10-3 and TRBJ2-3; 10 positions agree with TRBD1. Trimming cost V 6 bases and J 4 bases; bases outside gene matches: 7. Germline V lookup: CDR1 ENHRY, CDR2 SYGVKD. This CDR3 has 15 amino acids.

The rearrangement uses TRBV10-2 and TRBJ2-1, with 8 positions matching TRBD1. The CDR3 is made up of 16 amino acids. The J segment lost 5 bases and the V segment lost 2 bases, leaving 8 bases of the junction unmatched. Germline CDR1 WSHSY, CDR2 SAAADI. The CDR3 reads CASSELYRGTNNEQFF. CDR3 sequence (DNA): TGCGCCAGCAGTGAGCTGTACAGGGGGACCAACAATGAGCAGTTCTTC.

This clone came up a few times. The J gene is TRBJ1-1, the V gene TRBV10-1, with TRBD1 identical over 7 bases. CDR3 length: 15 residues. In germline, CDR1 is WNHNN, CDR2 SYGVQD (reference sequence). With V trimmed by 3 bases and J by 10 bases, 14 bases remained unmatched. This CDR3 reads CASSEGTAMSARAFF. The CDR3 DNA is TGCGCCAGCAGTGAAGGGACAGCTATGTCCGCGAGAGCTTTCTTT.

This chain connects TRBV5-4 to TRBJ2-3, with TRBD1 identical over 7 bases. J lost 0 bases, V lost 4 bases, and 5 bases had no gene match. Germline CDR1 and CDR2: SGHNT and YYREEE (reference sequence). The CDR3 length is 15 residues. The CDR3 DNA reads as TGTGCCAGCAGCCCACAACAGGGGAGCACAGATACGCAGTATTTT. Its translation: CASSPQQGSTDTQYF.

This clone was seen a single time. The chain uses TRBV19 and TRBJ2-6, with D possibly TRBD1 on 5 matching bases. Trimming shortened V by 10 bases and J by 0 bases, and 10 bases separated the two germline ends. The V gene's germline CDR1 is LNHDA and CDR2 SQIVND (reference sequence). The CDR3 has 14 amino acids. CDR3 sequence (DNA): TGTGCCACCAGGGCTCACTCTGGGGCCAACGTCCTGACTTTC. As protein: CATRAHSGANVLTF.

This sequence joins TRBV5-1 and TRBJ1-1; no clear D gene. This CDR3 region has 13 residues. Trimming pared 7 bases from V and 1 base from J, leaving 11 bases between. Germline CDR1 and CDR2: SGHRS and YFSETQ. CDR3 in DNA: TGCGCCAGCGCTTTAGCGGAGAACACTGAAGCTTTCTTT. The encoded protein is CASALAENTEAFF.

This rearrangement joins TRBV4-3 to TRBJ2-3; D remains ambiguous. V lost 5 bases and J lost 2, with 14 bases in between. Germline CDR1 is LGHNA and CDR2 is YSLEER. The CDR3 covers 15 residues. This CDR3 is CASSFATSTTDTQYF. Here the CDR3 DNA reads TGCGCCAGCAGCTTCGCGACTTCTACCACAGATACGCAGTATTTT.

The chain joins TRBV10-3 to TRBJ2-3, with 7 bases aligning to TRBD1. CDR3 length: 16 amino acids. The J segment lost 4 bases and the V segment lost 7 bases, leaving 14 bases of the junction unmatched. The germline CDR1 and CDR2 sequences are ENHRY and SYGVKD. The CDR3 loop reads CAIKMGQTPWPDTQYF. The CDR3 nucleotides read TGTGCCATCAAGATGGGACAGACCCCCTGGCCAGATACGCAGTATTTT.

This rearrangement joins TRBV28 to TRBJ2-6; D perhaps matches TRBD2 (7 bases). This CDR3 has 14 amino acids. Germline V gives CDR1 MDHEN, CDR2 SYDVKM. The V end was cut by 5 bases, the J end by 4 bases, with 9 bases between. CDR3 in DNA: TGTGCCAGCAGTAGGGGGGGAGGGGCCAACGTCCTGACTTTC. Residues: CASSRGGGANVLTF.

This clone was seen just once. V and J are TRBV19 and TRBJ2-2; the match to TRBD1 covers 10 bases. With 8 bases clipped from V and 4 bases from J, the junction kept 4 bases outside the gene matches. This CDR3 is built from 14 residues. Germline V gene sequence: CDR1 LNHDA, CDR2 SQIVND (reference sequence). The DNA of the CDR3 is TGTGCCAGTGGAAGGACAGGGGGCACCGGGGAGCTGTTTTTT. Its protein product is CASGRTGGTGELFF.